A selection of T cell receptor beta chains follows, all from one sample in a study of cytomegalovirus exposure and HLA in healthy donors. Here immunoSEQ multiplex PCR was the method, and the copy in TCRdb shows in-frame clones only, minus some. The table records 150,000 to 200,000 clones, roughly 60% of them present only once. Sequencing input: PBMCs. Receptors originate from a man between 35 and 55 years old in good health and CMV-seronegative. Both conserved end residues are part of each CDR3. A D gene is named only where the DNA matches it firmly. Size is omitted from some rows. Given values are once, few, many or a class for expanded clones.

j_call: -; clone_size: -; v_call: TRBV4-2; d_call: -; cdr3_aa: CASSLRFPPYEQYF
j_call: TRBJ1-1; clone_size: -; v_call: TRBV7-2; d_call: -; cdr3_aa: CASSLAFGGAEAFF
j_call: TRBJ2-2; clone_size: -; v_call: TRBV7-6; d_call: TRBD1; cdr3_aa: CASSSGTGWTGELFF
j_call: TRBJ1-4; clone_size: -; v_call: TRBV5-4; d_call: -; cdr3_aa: CASSPRGRNEKLFF
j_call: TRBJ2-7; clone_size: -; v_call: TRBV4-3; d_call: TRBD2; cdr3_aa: CASSPGLAGGLFYEQYF
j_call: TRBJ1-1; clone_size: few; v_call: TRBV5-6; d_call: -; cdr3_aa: CASSLDGFPGTEAFF
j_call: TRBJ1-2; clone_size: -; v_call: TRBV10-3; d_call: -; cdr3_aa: CATREASGGYTF
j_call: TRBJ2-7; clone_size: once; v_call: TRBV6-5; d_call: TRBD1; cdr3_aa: CASSYGAGGYEQYF
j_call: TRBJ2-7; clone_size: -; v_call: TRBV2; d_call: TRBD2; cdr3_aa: CASRGRLAAYEQYF
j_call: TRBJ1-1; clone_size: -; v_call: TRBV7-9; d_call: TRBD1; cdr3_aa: CASSIGTVWNTEAFF
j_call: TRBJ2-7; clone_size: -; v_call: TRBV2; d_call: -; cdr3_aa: CARRHPDSYEQYF
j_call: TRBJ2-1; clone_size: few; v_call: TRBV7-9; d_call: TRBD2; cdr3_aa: CASSVLAGNSYNEQFF
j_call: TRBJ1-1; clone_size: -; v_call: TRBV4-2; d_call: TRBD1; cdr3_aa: CASSSSGTDFLGNTEAFF
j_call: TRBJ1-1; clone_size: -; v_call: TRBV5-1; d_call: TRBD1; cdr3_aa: CASSLVQGVNTEAFF
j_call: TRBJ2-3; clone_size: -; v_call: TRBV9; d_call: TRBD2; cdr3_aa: CASSRGGRAADTQYF
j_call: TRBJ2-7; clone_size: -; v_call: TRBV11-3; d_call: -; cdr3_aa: CASSYEGGYEQYF
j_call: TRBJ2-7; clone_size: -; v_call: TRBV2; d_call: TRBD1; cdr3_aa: CASSVAGQGFEQYF
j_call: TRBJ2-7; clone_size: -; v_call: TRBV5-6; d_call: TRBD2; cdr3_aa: CASSRGLAGTHYEQYF
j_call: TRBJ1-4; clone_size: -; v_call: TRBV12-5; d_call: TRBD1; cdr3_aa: CASGSGTGFEKLFF
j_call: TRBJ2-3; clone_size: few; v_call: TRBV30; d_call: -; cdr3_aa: CAWESTDTQYF
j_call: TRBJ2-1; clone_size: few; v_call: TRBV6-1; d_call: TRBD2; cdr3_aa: CASSVGGGGASYNEQFF
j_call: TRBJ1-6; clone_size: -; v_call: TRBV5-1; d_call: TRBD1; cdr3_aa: CASSLTGDRFNSPLHF
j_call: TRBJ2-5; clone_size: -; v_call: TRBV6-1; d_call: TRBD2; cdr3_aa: CASRGGVGPQETQYF
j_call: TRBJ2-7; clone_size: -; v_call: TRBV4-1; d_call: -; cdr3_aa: CASSSGVLGGYEQYF
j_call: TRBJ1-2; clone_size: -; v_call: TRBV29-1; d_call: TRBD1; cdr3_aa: CSVEGLGQGSAGYTF
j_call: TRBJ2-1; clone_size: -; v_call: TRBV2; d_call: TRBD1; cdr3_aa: CATFPGQGVNEQFF
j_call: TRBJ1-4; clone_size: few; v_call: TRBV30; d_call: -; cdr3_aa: CAWSVGGFGSTNEKLFF